This entry lists 18 T cell receptor beta chains sequenced from one sample in a study of tumor-infiltrating lymphocytes in primary liver carcinoma. Blood RNA originated from unsorted whole blood, with germline DNA additionally extracted. The template, about 540 ng total RNA, yielded TCR beta cDNA made with a constant-region primer. Amplification in three nested multiplex PCR rounds with slightly modified ARM-PCR gave rise to TCR beta libraries. Researchers ran the first two PCR rounds for roughly 10 cycles each with TRBV1-TRBV30 forward primers and a C-beta reverse primer. TCRdb reprocessed the multiplex PCR reads with MiXCR, giving one entry per CDR3 protein. The sample records approximately 300,000 distinct CDR3 sequences, more than 55% being singletons. The sample was peripheral blood. These TCRs come from a man in his forties or fifties with primary liver carcinoma and hepatitis B virus infection.

Of note for this clonotype: Compared with germline, one end of the junction differs, possibly owing to a read error. The gene calls are TRBV6-1 and TRBJ2-7, with D maybe TRBD1 (8 bases). Germline CDR1 reads MNHNS; CDR2 reads SASEGT. The CDR3 totals 15 residues. CDR3: CATSRGGDRGGEQYF. Here the CDR3 DNA reads TGTGCCACCAGTAGGGGGGGAGACAGGGGCGGCGAGCAGTACTTC.

On this clonotype itself: A much larger clonotype is one base distant, so this may be a read error. J is TRBJ1-2 and V is TRBV11-2; a possible D gene is TRBD1 (5 bases). The CDR3 is made up of 13 amino acids. Germline lookup yields CDR1 SGHAT and CDR2 FQNNGV. The CDR3 nucleotides are TGTGCCAGCAGCTCTCAGGGCAACTATGGCTACGCCTTC. Protein product: CASSSQGNYGYAF.

About this clonotype itself: Just one base apart from a much larger clone, this may be a read error. This chain connects TRBV6-2 or TRBV6-3 to TRBJ2-7; D is undetermined. Germline loops: CDR1 MNHEY, CDR2 SVGEGT. The V end lost 4 bases, the J end lost 4 bases, and 8 bases lay between the germline ends. The CDR3 is 12 amino acids. The CDR3 reads CASSSHGYEQYF. CDR3 sequence (DNA): TGTGCCAGCAGTTCACATGGTTACGAGCAGTACTTC.

As regards this clonotype: Its ends do not fully match the called genes, so a read error is possible. This chain connects TRBV5-1 to TRBJ2-1, with 13 bases lining up with TRBD2. This CDR3 spans 16 amino acids. CDR1 is SGHRS, CDR2 YFSETQ, per germline. The CDR3: CTSSWGLAGPGGEQFF. The DNA of the CDR3 is TGCACCAGCAGCTGGGGACTAGCGGGGCCCGGCGGGGAGCAGTTCTTC. Looking up the rest from reference TRBV5-1 and TRBJ2-1 gives the full variable domain: KAGVTQTPRYLIKTRGQQVTLSCSPISGHRSVSWYQQTPGQGLQFLFEYFSETQRNKGNFPGRFSGRQFSNSRSEMNVSTLELGDSALYLCTSSWGLAGPGGEQFFGPGTRLTVL.

This chain uses TRBV7-2 with TRBJ1-3; 7 positions agree with TRBD1. Germline values: CDR1 SGHTA, CDR2 FQGNSA. V lost 2 bases to trimming and J lost 8 bases; unmatched junction nucleotides: 9. There are 15 residues in the CDR3. CDR3 region: CASSLNGRGSDTIYF. The CDR3 bases are TGTGCCAGCAGCTTAAATGGCAGGGGGTCAGACACCATATATTTT.

About this clonotype: A much bigger clone sits one base away, suggesting this may be a read error. The J gene is TRBJ2-1, the V gene TRBV10-3; D is unresolved. Germline values: CDR1 ENHRY, CDR2 SYGVKD. The CDR3 covers 15 residues. This CDR3 is CAIIIAITSYNGQFF. The CDR3 DNA sequence: TGTGCCATTATCATAGCAATCACCTCCTACAATGGGCAGTTCTTC.

Note on this clonotype: A much larger clone is a single base away; this may be a read error. The chain is built from TRBV6-2 or TRBV6-3 and TRBJ2-2, with 7 bases fitting TRBD2. The CDR3 length is 17 residues. Germline V gene lookup returns CDR1 MNHEY and CDR2 SVGEGT. In DNA, the CDR3 is TGTGCCAGCAGTTCTTTGACTAGCCGGCCGAACACCGTGGAGCTGTTTTTT. Translated: CASSSLTSRPNTVELFF.

Details on this clonotype: A read error may account for a junction end that differs from germline. This sequence joins TRBV10-3 and TRBJ2-7; TRBD1 agrees at 10 bases. This CDR3 contains 14 residues. Looked up from germline, CDR1 is ENHRY and CDR2 is SYGVKD. This CDR3 reads CAIRSTGGMNDQYF. Here the CDR3 DNA reads TGTGCCATCAGATCGACAGGGGGCATGAACGATCAGTACTTC.

The chain recombines TRBV14 with TRBJ1-3, with unresolved D. This CDR3 spans 16 amino acids. Per the germline V gene, CDR1 is SGHDN and CDR2 is FVKESK. V lost 3 bases and J lost 2, with 14 bases in between. The CDR3 loop is CASSHLTWLTGNTIYF. The CDR3 coding sequence is TGTGCCAGCAGCCACCTCACGTGGCTCACTGGAAACACCATATATTTT.

The sample holds many counts of this clonotype. Here the CDR3 reads CASSGRPTGAVANTGELFF. For the CDR3, the DNA is TGTGCCAGCAGCGGCAGGCCGACAGGCGCCGTAGCGAACACCGGGGAGCTGTTTTTT. The rearrangement uses TRBV4-2 and TRBJ2-2, with a possible D match to TRBD1 (6 bases). The germline V gene encodes CDR1 LGHNA and CDR2 YNFKEQ. The CDR3 extends over 19 amino acids. V dropped 5 bases and J dropped 0 bases, with 22 bases sitting between them.

This chain joins TRBV12-3 or TRBV12-4 and TRBJ2-3, with a possible D match to TRBD1 (6 bases). This CDR3 region has 13 residues. V was shortened by 6 bases and J by 4 bases, with 11 bases between the two germline ends. This CDR3 is CASRYRDADTQYF. CDR3 nucleotide sequence: TGTGCCAGCAGGTACAGGGACGCAGATACGCAGTATTTT.

As to this clonotype: A much larger clone sits a single nucleotide away, making a read error possible. The rearrangement uses TRBV5-5 and TRBJ2-7; TRBD2 might be the D (5 bases). Germline-derived CDR1 and CDR2 are SGHKS and YYEKEE (reference sequence). The CDR3 runs 12 residues. CDR3 in DNA: TGTGCCAGCAGCTTTGTCAGCGGCGAGCCGTACTTC. Protein: CASSFVSGEPYF. Based on the CDR3 plus reference TRBV5-5 and TRBJ2-7, the full variable domain is DAGVTQSPTHLIKTRGQQVTLRCSPISGHKSVSWYQQVLGQGPQFIFQYYEKEERGRGNFPDRFSARQFPNYSSELNVNALLLGDSALYLCASSFVSGEPYFGPGTRLTVT.

As to this clonotype: The junction departs from germline at one end; a sequencing error may be responsible. The chain recombines TRBV11-1 with TRBJ2-5; D call uncertain. This CDR3 comprises 14 residues. Germline V gene sequence: CDR1 SGHAT, CDR2 FQDESV (reference sequence). CDR3 in amino acids: CVSSSSVHSMAQYF. The CDR3 DNA sequence: TGTGTCAGCAGCTCGTCGGTACACAGTATGGCCCAGTACTTC.

The CDR3 here is CASSEVRQGNYGYTF. The CDR3 DNA reads as TGCGCCAGCAGCGAGGTACGGCAAGGGAACTATGGCTACACCTTC. The chain carries TRBV5-1 and TRBJ1-2, with D unresolved. This CDR3 has 15 amino acids. Trimming cost V 4 bases and J 2 bases, with 15 bases left between them. Germline V gene data show CDR1 as SGHRS and CDR2 as YFSETQ.

The J gene is TRBJ2-5, the V gene TRBV6-2 or TRBV6-3; 10 bases map to TRBD1. Germline assignment: CDR1 MNHEY and CDR2 SVGEGT. The CDR3 consists of 14 residues. V was clipped by 9 bases and J by 5 bases; unmatched bases: 9. The CDR3 spells CASSTGQGLETQYF. The DNA for the CDR3 is TGTGCCAGTAGTACGGGACAGGGGCTGGAGACCCAGTACTTC.

This clonotype was counted a few times. A much larger clone sits a single nucleotide away, making a read error possible. CDR3 DNA: TGCAGCGTTGCCCAACAGGGGGCGGCCGAGCAGTACGTC. It is translated as CSVAQQGAAEQYV. The V call is TRBV29-1, the J call TRBJ2-7; 9 nucleotides align to TRBD1. Per germline, CDR1 SQVTM and CDR2 ANQGSEA. The V gene end was trimmed by 4 bases and the J gene end by 6 bases; junction bases not matched to a gene: 7. This CDR3 region has 13 residues.

Note on this clonotype: This may stem from a read error, because a much larger clone lies one nucleotide away. The chain links TRBV6-2 or TRBV6-3 to TRBJ2-3; no definite D call. CDR3 length equals 13 residues. Germline V lookup: CDR1 MNHEY, CDR2 SVGEGT. CDR3 region: CPSSQTTLGVQYF. In DNA form, the CDR3 reads TGTCCCAGCAGTCAAACGACACTGGGTGTGCAGTATTTT.

In this sample, this clonotype turned up a few times. The V gene is TRBV5-5, the J gene TRBJ1-1, with D unclear. This CDR3 contains 14 residues. V lost 1 base, J lost 3 bases, and 10 bases lay in between. Per germline, CDR1 SGHKS and CDR2 YYEKEE (reference sequence). The CDR3 nucleotides read TGTGCCAGCAGCTTGCGCGAGGGCTACACTGAAGCTTTCTTT. This encodes CASSLREGYTEAFF.